Listed here is a single TCR beta chain. Antigen unknown. The method was immunoSEQ multiplex PCR; TCRdb's version includes in-frame clones alone and lacks a portion of them. The sample lists around 1.5 million clones, 95% to 99% occurring once. The germline V and J ends were trimmed by 6 bases and 11 bases, with 19 bases remaining between them. Germline CDR1 reads LNHDA; CDR2 reads SQIVND (reference sequence). The CDR3 contains 13 residues. This sample is drawn from a study of shared clonotypes between healthy human individuals. Study information: A couple of women and a few men aged 18 to 49 made up the donors.

Study results and limitations: In general, naive subsets displayed greater estimated richness than memory subsets did. It was observed that 5% to 6.5% of naive CD4 clonotypes were shared across several donors.

The receptor's source is a man in his thirties or forties in good health. V usage is TRBV19 and J usage is TRBJ1-1; D is undetermined. The sample comprised naive CD4+ T cells sorted from blood. Subset meaning: CD45RA+ positively selected. The CDR3 DNA reads as TGTGCCAGTAGCTGGAGAGAGCGGCTTGGGGCTTTCTTT. Its translation is CASSWRERLGAFF.